The TCR beta chain under discussion was sequenced for a study of blood T cell repertoires in COVID-19. Study-level information: The United States, Italy and Spain were the sources of the acute and convalescent COVID-19 samples. T cells, B-cell-depleted T cells, or PBMCs supplied cDNA or gDNA.

Per the study methods: Using reference gene primer amplification, nucleated cell counts were estimated. Sequenced by immunoSEQ multiplex PCR; TCRdb stores in-frame clones only, minus some. The D gene and trimming were derived from the DNA, and the V and J assignments and clone size from that table. In the table there are about 63,000 clones, 87% of which are singletons. The germline V gene encodes CDR1 SGHAT and CDR2 FQDESV (reference sequence). With V trimmed by 0 bases and J by 3 bases, 2 bases remained unmatched. CDR3 length: 16 residues. The chain combines TRBV11-1 with TRBJ2-7, with 13 bases matching TRBD2. What was sequenced was peripheral blood. This sequence originates from a middle-aged man with active COVID-19. CDR3 DNA: TGTGCCAGCAGCTTAGCCGGGACTAGCGGGGACTACGAGCAGTACTTC. It codes for CASSLAGTSGDYEQYF.